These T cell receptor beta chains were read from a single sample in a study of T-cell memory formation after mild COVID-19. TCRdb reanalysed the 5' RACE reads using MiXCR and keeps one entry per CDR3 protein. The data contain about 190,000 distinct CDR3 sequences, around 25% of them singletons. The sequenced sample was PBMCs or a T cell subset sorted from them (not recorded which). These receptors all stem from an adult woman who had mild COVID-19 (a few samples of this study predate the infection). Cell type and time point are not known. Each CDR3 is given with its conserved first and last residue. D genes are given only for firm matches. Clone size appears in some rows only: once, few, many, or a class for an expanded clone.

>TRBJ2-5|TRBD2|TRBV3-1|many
CASSQDATSASQETQYF
TGTGCCAGCAGCCAAGATGCGACTAGCGCAAGCCAAGAGACCCAGTACTTC
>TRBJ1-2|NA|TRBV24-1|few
CATSDLPRSYGYTF
TGTGCCACCAGTGATTTGCCACGGTCATATGGCTACACCTTC
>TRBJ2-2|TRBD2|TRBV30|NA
CAWSGLAGGRNTGELFF
TGTGCCTGGAGTGGACTAGCGGGAGGTCGGAACACCGGGGAGCTGTTTTTT
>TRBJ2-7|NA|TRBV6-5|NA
CASSYSKWGSEQYF
TGTGCCAGCAGTTACTCGAAGTGGGGGTCCGAGCAGTACTTC
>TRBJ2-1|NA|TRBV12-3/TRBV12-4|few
CASSTNEQFF
TGTGCCAGCAGTACTAATGAGCAGTTCTTC
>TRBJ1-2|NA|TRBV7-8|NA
CASSLGQGGWGYGYTF
TGTGCCAGCAGCTTGGGCCAGGGAGGTTGGGGCTATGGCTACACCTTC
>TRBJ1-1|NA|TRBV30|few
CAWRGQGNTEAFF
TGTGCCTGGAGAGGCCAGGGGAACACTGAAGCTTTCTTT
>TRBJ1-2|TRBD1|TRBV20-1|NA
CSALPRVGTGASYGYTF
TGCAGTGCTTTGCCCCGAGTGGGGACAGGGGCTAGCTATGGCTACACCTTC
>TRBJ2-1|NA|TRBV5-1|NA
CASSSQGTYNEQFF
TGCGCCAGCAGTTCCCAGGGTACCTACAATGAGCAGTTCTTC
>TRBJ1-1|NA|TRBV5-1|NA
CASSSGRMGSVNTEAFF
TGCGCCAGCAGCTCGGGACGAATGGGTTCGGTGAACACTGAAGCTTTCTTT
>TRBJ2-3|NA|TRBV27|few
CASSYEPLGTDTQYF
TGTGCCAGCAGCTATGAGCCCTTGGGCACAGATACGCAGTATTTT
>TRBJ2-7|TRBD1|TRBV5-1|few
CASSLGDRTHEQYF
TGCGCCAGCAGCTTGGGGGACAGGACCCACGAGCAGTACTTC
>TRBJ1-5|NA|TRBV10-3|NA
CAISGGSNQPQHF
TGTGCCATCAGCGGGGGGAGCAATCAGCCCCAGCATTTT
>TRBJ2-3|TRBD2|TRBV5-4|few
CASSSELAGGTDTQYF
TGTGCCAGCAGCTCAGAGCTAGCGGGAGGGACAGATACGCAGTATTTT
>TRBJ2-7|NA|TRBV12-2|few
CASRSSEGQGIEQYF
TGTGCAAGTCGCTCATCAGAGGGACAGGGGATCGAGCAGTACTTC
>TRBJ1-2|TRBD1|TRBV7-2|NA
CASSPSPGQGPYGYTF
TGTGCCAGCAGCCCCAGCCCGGGACAGGGGCCTTATGGCTACACCTTC
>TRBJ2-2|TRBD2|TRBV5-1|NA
CASSLRASGTNTGELFF
TGCGCCAGCAGCTTGAGGGCTAGCGGTACGAACACCGGGGAGCTGTTTTTT
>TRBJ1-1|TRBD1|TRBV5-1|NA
CASSLEDRDTEAFF
TGCGCCAGCAGCTTGGAGGACAGGGACACTGAAGCTTTCTTT
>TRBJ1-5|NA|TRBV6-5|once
CASLTGNNQPQHF
TGTGCCAGCCTGACAGGTAACAATCAGCCCCAGCATTTT
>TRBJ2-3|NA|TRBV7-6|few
CASSPGLGTDTQYF
TGTGCCAGCAGCCCGGGACTGGGCACAGATACGCAGTATTTT
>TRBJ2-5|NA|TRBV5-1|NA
CASSPEGETQYF
TGCGCCAGCAGCCCCGAGGGAGAGACCCAGTACTTC
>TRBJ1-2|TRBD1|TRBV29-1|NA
CSVDQVGQGSGYTF
TGCAGCGTTGATCAAGTAGGACAGGGGAGTGGCTACACCTTC
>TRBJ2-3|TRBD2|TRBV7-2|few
CASSGPGLAGGWSDTQYF
TGTGCCAGCAGCGGACCGGGACTAGCGGGGGGCTGGTCAGATACGCAGTATTTT
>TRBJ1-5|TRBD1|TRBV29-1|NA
CSVQAGGLNQPQHF
TGCAGCGTTCAAGCAGGGGGTTTAAATCAGCCCCAGCATTTT
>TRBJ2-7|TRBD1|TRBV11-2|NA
CASSLGNRDSTYEQYF
TGTGCCAGCAGCTTAGGGAACCGGGACAGCACCTACGAGCAGTACTTC
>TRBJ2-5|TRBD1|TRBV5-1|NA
CASSINRGQETQYF
TGCGCCAGCAGCATAAACAGGGGTCAAGAGACCCAGTACTTC
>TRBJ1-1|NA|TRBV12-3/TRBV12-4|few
CASSLGRATEAFF
TGTGCCAGCAGTTTAGGCAGAGCAACTGAAGCTTTCTTT
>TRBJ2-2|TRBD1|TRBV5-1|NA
CASASGTGGSGELFF
TGCGCCAGCGCCTCCGGGACAGGGGGGTCCGGGGAGCTGTTTTTT
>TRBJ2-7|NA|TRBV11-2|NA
CASSSEGNSYEQYF
TGTGCCAGCAGCTCCGAGGGGAACTCCTACGAGCAGTACTTC
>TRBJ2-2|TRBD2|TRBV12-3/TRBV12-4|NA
CASSLGLAETGELFF
TGTGCCAGCAGTCTCGGACTAGCAGAGACCGGGGAGCTGTTTTTT
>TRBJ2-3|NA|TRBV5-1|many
CASSLGPSTDTQYF
TGCGCCAGCAGCTTGGGACCGAGCACAGATACGCAGTATTTT
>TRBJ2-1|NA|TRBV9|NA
CASSVGLAGRYNEQFF
TGTGCCAGCAGCGTGGGCCTGGCGGGGAGATACAATGAGCAGTTCTTC
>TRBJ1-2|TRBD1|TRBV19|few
CASSPVQGNYGYTF
TGTGCCAGTAGTCCCGTACAGGGGAACTATGGCTACACCTTC